Listed below are T cell receptor beta chains from one sample, sequenced in a study of PD-L1 blockade in urothelial cancer. Data came from immunoSEQ multiplex PCR; TCRdb stores just in-frame clones and leaves some out. The sample has 100,000 or so clones, around 93% seen once. Here the sequenced sample was PBMCs, taken around atezolizumab (anti-PD-L1) treatment. The receptors were gathered from a woman aged 80 or over with urothelial cancer. Each CDR3 is given with its conserved first and last residue. D genes are given only for firm matches. Where a row states a size, it is once, few, many or the class of an expanded clone; other rows omit it.

cdr3_nt cdr3_aa d_call clone_size j_call v_call
TGTGCCAGCAGACCCGCCGACAGAGTCCACGAGCAGTACTTC CASRPADRVHEQYF - - TRBJ2-7 TRBV6-5
TGTGCCAGCACCCTTCAGGGCTCTAATCAGCCCCAGCATTTT CASTLQGSNQPQHF - - TRBJ1-5 TRBV28
TGCGCCAGCAACGTGGACAGCAGCTACGAGCAGTACTTC CASNVDSSYEQYF - once TRBJ2-7 TRBV5-1
TGTGCCTGGAGCGCCGGGGGAGGGCTGAACGAGCAGTACTTC CAWSAGGGLNEQYF TRBD2 - TRBJ2-7 TRBV30
TGTGCCAGCAGTCCTCCAGCGGAAATTCAGTACTTC CASSPPAEIQYF - - TRBJ2-4 TRBV6-1
TGTGCCAGCACCTCCCTAGCGGGAGGGCCCGGGGCCAACGTCCTGACTTTC CASTSLAGGPGANVLTF TRBD2 - TRBJ2-6 TRBV28
TGTGCCAGCAGCCCAATAGCCAAAAACATTCAGTACTTC CASSPIAKNIQYF - - TRBJ2-4 TRBV5-7
TGTGCCAGCAGCTTAGGGGAATTTGGGGCTGCTTTCTTT CASSLGEFGAAFF - - TRBJ1-1 TRBV7-3
TGTGCCAGCAGCCTTGGGCTACAAGAGACCCAGTACTTC CASSLGLQETQYF - - TRBJ2-5 TRBV7-3
TGTGCCAGCAGTTTAATAGGGACAAATACGCAGTATTTT CASSLIGTNTQYF - - TRBJ2-3 TRBV27
TGTGCCAGCAGCCCCAGCTCCTACAATGAGCAGTTCTTC CASSPSSYNEQFF - - TRBJ2-1 TRBV7-9
TGTGCCAGCAGCGGGGACAGCTACTCTGGAAACACCATATATTTT CASSGDSYSGNTIYF TRBD1 - TRBJ1-3 TRBV28
TGTGCCAGCACCCAAGACATGATTCAGCCCCAGCATTTT CASTQDMIQPQHF - - TRBJ1-5 TRBV6-1
TGTGCCAGCAGCCAAGAAACGGGACAGGGGAACCCTGAAGCTTTCTTT CASSQETGQGNPEAFF TRBD1 once TRBJ1-1 TRBV4-2
TGTGCCAGCAGTTTGGGCCTGAACACTGAAGCTTTCTTT CASSLGLNTEAFF - - TRBJ1-1 TRBV6-1
TGTGCCAGCAGCTCCCTAATTGGTCTGATAGCGGGGGGGGTCAATGAGCAGTTCTTC CASSSLIGLIAGGVNEQFF TRBD2 - TRBJ2-1 TRBV7-9
TGTGCCAGCAGTGAGTACCAGTATAGCAATCAGCCCCAGCATTTT CASSEYQYSNQPQHF - - TRBJ1-5 TRBV6-1
TGTGCCAGCAGTTTGGAGAGAACGAACACTGAAGCTTTCTTT CASSLERTNTEAFF - - TRBJ1-1 TRBV28
TGTGCCAGCAGCTTACCGACAAACGGGGACACTGAAGCTTTCTTT CASSLPTNGDTEAFF - - TRBJ1-1 TRBV7-9
TGTGCCAGCAGCTTGGCGGGGGACCCGAGGGGTGGCTACACCTTC CASSLAGDPRGGYTF - - TRBJ1-2 TRBV5-4
TGTGCCAGCAGTACTATAGGTCAGCCCCAGCATTTT CASSTIGQPQHF - - TRBJ1-5 TRBV28
TGTGCCAGCAGTTTATCGCGGTCGAGGCAGGGGACCCACGAGCAGTACTTC CASSLSRSRQGTHEQYF - - TRBJ2-7 TRBV28
TGTGCCAGCAGCTCACCCAGGGGGATGAGGACCTACGAGCAGTACTTC CASSSPRGMRTYEQYF TRBD1 - TRBJ2-7 TRBV7-9
TGTGCCAGCAGCAAGACCCACAGGGACACGAACACCGGGGAGCTGTTTTTT CASSKTHRDTNTGELFF - - TRBJ2-2 TRBV5-8
TGTGCCAGCAGTGACAGGGGGGGTCCGCGCAATCAGCCCCAGCATTTT CASSDRGGPRNQPQHF - - TRBJ1-5 TRBV6-4
TGTGCCAGCAGCCACCCTGGCCCGCAAAACACCATATATTTT CASSHPGPQNTIYF - - TRBJ1-3 TRBV14
TGTGCCAGCAGTCAGATGGTGGGACAGGCAGGCTACAATGAGCAGTTCTTC CASSQMVGQAGYNEQFF TRBD1 - TRBJ2-1 TRBV7-3
TGTGCCAGCAGCCGGGACAACCTCCAAGAGACCCAGTACTTC CASSRDNLQETQYF - - TRBJ2-5 TRBV11-2
TGTGCCAGCAGTTACGGAGGGGGGGGAACTGAAGCTTTCTTT CASSYGGGGTEAFF - - TRBJ1-1 TRBV6-5
TGTGCCAGCAGCCCGAGGACAGGGGCAATCACTGAAGCTTTCTTT CASSPRTGAITEAFF TRBD1 - TRBJ1-1 TRBV5-8
TGTGCCAGCAGTTTGGTAGCGGGAGAGGATACGCAGTATTTT CASSLVAGEDTQYF TRBD2 - TRBJ2-3 TRBV27
TGTGCCAGTAGCCCCGGGATTCCCTACGAGCAGTACTTC CASSPGIPYEQYF - - TRBJ2-7 TRBV19
TGTGCCAGCAGCCCGAAGGCGGTCGGAGAGACCCAGTACTTC CASSPKAVGETQYF - - TRBJ2-5 TRBV5-4
TGTGCCAGCAGCCAAGAGCTCGGGGGTGGTGGGGCCAACGTCCTGACTTTC CASSQELGGGGANVLTF - few TRBJ2-6 TRBV14
TGTGCCAGCAGTCCCCGGACTCAACTCACCAATGAGCAGTTCTTC CASSPRTQLTNEQFF - - TRBJ2-1 TRBV27
TGTGCCAGCAGTGAGGGACTTCTTATGAAGGAGCAGTTCTTC CASSEGLLMKEQFF - - TRBJ2-1 TRBV2
TGTGCCAGCAGCTTGGCAAGGGACAGCGAGCTGTTTTTT CASSLARDSELFF TRBD1 - TRBJ2-2 TRBV5-5
TGTGCCAGCAGGGCCAACAGGGGCTCTGGAAACACCATATATTTT CASRANRGSGNTIYF TRBD1 - TRBJ1-3 TRBV2
TGTGCCAGCAGCCAAGCCCAGACTAGCGGGTCCGCCTACGAGCAGTACTTC CASSQAQTSGSAYEQYF TRBD2 - TRBJ2-7 TRBV4-2
TGTGCCAGCTCAAGGGGAGGCGGGGGTTTGAGCACTGAAGCTTTCTTT CASSRGGGGLSTEAFF - - TRBJ1-1 TRBV18
TGTGCCAGCAGCTTAGGTATGGAGGGGACCTCCGAGCAGTACTTC CASSLGMEGTSEQYF - - TRBJ2-7 TRBV7-7
TGTGCCAGCAGCGACTACACTGAAGCTTTCTTT CASSDYTEAFF - few TRBJ1-1 TRBV27
TGTGCCAGCAGCTGGGGACTAGCGGGAGCCATCGAGGGGGAGCAGTACTTC CASSWGLAGAIEGEQYF TRBD2 - TRBJ2-7 TRBV7-8
TGTGCCAGTAGCCCGATAGGAAGGGGCGGCAATCAGCCCCAGCATTTT CASSPIGRGGNQPQHF - - TRBJ1-5 TRBV19
TGTGCCAGCAGTGAAATAGTTCTGAACACCGGGGAGCTGTTTTTT CASSEIVLNTGELFF - - TRBJ2-2 TRBV2
TGTGCCAGCAGTGAAGGATGGCGGATTAATCAGCCCCAGCATTTT CASSEGWRINQPQHF - - TRBJ1-5 TRBV6-1
TGTGCCAGCAGTTTGCCGGGGAGCAGTTCCTACGAGCAGTACTTC CASSLPGSSSYEQYF - - TRBJ2-7 TRBV28